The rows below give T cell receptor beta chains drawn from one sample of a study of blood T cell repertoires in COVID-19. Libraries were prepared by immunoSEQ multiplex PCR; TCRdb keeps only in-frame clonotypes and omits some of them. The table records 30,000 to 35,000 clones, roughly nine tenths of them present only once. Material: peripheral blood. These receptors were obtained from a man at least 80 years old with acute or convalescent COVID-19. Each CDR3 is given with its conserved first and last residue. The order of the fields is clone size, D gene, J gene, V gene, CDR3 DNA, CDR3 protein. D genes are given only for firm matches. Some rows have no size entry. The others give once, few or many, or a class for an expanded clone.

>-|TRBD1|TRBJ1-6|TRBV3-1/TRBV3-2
TGTGCCAGCAGCCAAGGGGACAGGGATTCACCCCTCCACTTT
CASSQGDRDSPLHF
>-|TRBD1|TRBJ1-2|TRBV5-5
TGTGCCAGCAGCTTGGGGGGACAGTATGGCTACACCTTC
CASSLGGQYGYTF
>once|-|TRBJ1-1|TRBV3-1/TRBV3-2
TGTGCCAGCAGCCAAGATGAACCGGGGACTGAAGCTTTCTTT
CASSQDEPGTEAFF
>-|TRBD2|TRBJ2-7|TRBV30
TGTGCCTGGGGGGCGGGAGCGGACTACGAGCAGTACTTC
CAWGAGADYEQYF
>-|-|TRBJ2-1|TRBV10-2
TGCGCCAGCAGGGGCACCGGGAGCCGGAATGAGCAGTTCTTC
CASRGTGSRNEQFF
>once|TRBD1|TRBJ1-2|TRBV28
TGTGCCAGCAGTCCGACCGGGACAGGGGGCTACACCTTC
CASSPTGTGGYTF
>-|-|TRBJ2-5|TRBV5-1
TGCGCCAGCAGCTTGGGACTAGATGGAGAGACCCAGTACTTC
CASSLGLDGETQYF
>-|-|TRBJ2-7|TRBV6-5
TGTGCCAGCAGTTACTCGCACGGGAGCTCCTACGAGCAGTACTTC
CASSYSHGSSYEQYF
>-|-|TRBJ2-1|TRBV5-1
TGCGCCAGCAAACGGGAGTTGGGTAATGAGCAGTTCTTC
CASKRELGNEQFF
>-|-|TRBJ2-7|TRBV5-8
TGTGCCAGCAGCCCAGGGACATCCGTAGGGGCCTACGAGCAGTACTTC
CASSPGTSVGAYEQYF
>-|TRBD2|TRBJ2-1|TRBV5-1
TGCGCCAGCAGTTCGAGTGCTAGCGGGGACAATGAGCAGTTCTTC
CASSSSASGDNEQFF
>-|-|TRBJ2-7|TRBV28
TGTGCCAGCAGGGCCGCCAGGGAGCAGTACTTC
CASRAAREQYF
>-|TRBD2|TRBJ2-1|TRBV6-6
TGTGCCAGCAGTTACTCGAGCGGGAGCTCCTACAATGAGCAGTTCTTC
CASSYSSGSSYNEQFF
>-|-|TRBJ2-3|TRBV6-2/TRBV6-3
TGTGCCAGCAGCCCCACCCAGGGAAGCACAGATACGCAGTATTTT
CASSPTQGSTDTQYF
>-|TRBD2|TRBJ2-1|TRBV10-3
TGTGCCATCAGTGAATCTTTTGTGGGACTAGCGGGAGGGTTAGGGGAGCAGTTCTTC
CAISESFVGLAGGLGEQFF
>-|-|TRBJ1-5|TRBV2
TGTGCCAGCAGTACTCAGGGCCGCAATCAGCCCCAGCATTTT
CASSTQGRNQPQHF
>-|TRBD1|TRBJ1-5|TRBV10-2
TGCGCCAGCAGTGAGGGCAGGGGGCTTCAGCCCCAGCATTTT
CASSEGRGLQPQHF
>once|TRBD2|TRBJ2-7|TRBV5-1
TGCGCCAGCAGCTTGGGATTACTAGCGGGAGGGGACGAGCAGTACTTC
CASSLGLLAGGDEQYF
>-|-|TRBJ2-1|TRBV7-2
TGTGCCAGCAGCCCGACTAACGGAGTCTACAATGAGCAGTTCTTC
CASSPTNGVYNEQFF
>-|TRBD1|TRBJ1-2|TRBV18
TGTGCCAGCTCGGGACAGGGCCCCGCTGGCTACACCTTC
CASSGQGPAGYTF
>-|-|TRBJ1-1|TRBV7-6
TGTGCCAGCAGCCCGATGTTCCGGGTCGGCACTGAAGCTTTCTTT
CASSPMFRVGTEAFF
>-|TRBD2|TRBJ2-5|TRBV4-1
TGCGCCAGCAGCCATGGGGAGCAAGGCGGGAGTGGAGAGACCCAGTACTTC
CASSHGEQGGSGETQYF
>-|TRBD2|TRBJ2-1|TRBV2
TGTGCCAGCAGTTCAACTAGCGGCTCCTACAATGAGCAGTTCTTC
CASSSTSGSYNEQFF
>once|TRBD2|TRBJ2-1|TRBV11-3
TGTGCCAGCAACCTTGAGGGTACTAGCGGGAGTGATGAGCAGTTCTTC
CASNLEGTSGSDEQFF
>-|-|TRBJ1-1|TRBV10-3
TGTGCCATCAAAGCGGAGAACACTGAAGCTTTCTTT
CAIKAENTEAFF
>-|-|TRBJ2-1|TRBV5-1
TGCGCCAGCAGCTTGGGGCCGCTGTCCAGCCAGGCCTACAATGAGCAGTTCTTC
CASSLGPLSSQAYNEQFF
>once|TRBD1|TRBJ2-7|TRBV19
TGTGCCAGTAGTATGGTGGGGACAGGGAGTTCCTACGAGCAGTACTTC
CASSMVGTGSSYEQYF
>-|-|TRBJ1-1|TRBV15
TGTGCCACCAGCAGAGTCCAGGGAAAGAACACTGAAGCTTTCTTT
CATSRVQGKNTEAFF
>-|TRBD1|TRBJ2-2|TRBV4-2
TGTGCCAGCAGCCAGTACGGGACAGGGGAATCCGGGGAGCTGTTTTTT
CASSQYGTGESGELFF
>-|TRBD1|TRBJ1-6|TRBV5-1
TGCGCCAGCAGCTTAGAAGGGACAGGGTACAGACCCCTCCACTTT
CASSLEGTGYRPLHF
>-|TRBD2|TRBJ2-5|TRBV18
TGTGCCAGCTCACCGGGAGGGGAGGAGACCCAGTACTTC
CASSPGGEETQYF
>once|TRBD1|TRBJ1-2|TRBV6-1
TGTGCCAGCAGTGAACGGGACAGGGGTAGTGGCTACACCTTC
CASSERDRGSGYTF
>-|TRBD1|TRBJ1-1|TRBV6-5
TGTGCCAGCAGTTACGGACAGGGAAAGACTGAAGCTTTCTTT
CASSYGQGKTEAFF
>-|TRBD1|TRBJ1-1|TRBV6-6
TGTGCCAGCAGTATACAGGGGGCCGGCACTGAAGCTTTCTTT
CASSIQGAGTEAFF
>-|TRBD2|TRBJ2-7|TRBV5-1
TGCGCCAGCAGCTTGGCCCCGACTAGCGGGGAACCCTACGAGCAGTACTTC
CASSLAPTSGEPYEQYF
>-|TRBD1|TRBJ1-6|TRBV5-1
TGCGCCAGCAGGGGGACAGTGGATAATTCACCCCTCCACTTT
CASRGTVDNSPLHF
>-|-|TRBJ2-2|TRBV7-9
TGTGCCAGCAGCTTAGGCGCGGCGAACACCGGGGAGCTGTTTTTT
CASSLGAANTGELFF
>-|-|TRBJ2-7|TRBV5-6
TGTGCCAGCAGCTTGGATTACGGGAGTAGCACCTACGAGCAGTACTTC
CASSLDYGSSTYEQYF
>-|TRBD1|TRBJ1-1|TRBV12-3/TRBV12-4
TGTGCCAGCAGTTTCAGATACCACAGGGGGGCTTTCTTT
CASSFRYHRGAFF
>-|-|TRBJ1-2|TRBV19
TGTGCCAGTAGTATCCCAGGGTTTCCCTATGGCTACACCTTC
CASSIPGFPYGYTF
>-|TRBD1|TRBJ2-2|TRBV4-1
TGCGCCAGCAGCCAAAAACCCCCGGGACAGGAAACCACCGGGGAGCTGTTTTTT
CASSQKPPGQETTGELFF
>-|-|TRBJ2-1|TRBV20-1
TGCAGTGCTAGAGCCCGTGGTGGCGGATTCTTC
CSARARGGGFF
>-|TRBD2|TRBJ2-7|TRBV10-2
TGCGCCAGCAATGGGCCCGGGAGCGGGAGGGCCGTCGAGCAGTACTTC
CASNGPGSGRAVEQYF
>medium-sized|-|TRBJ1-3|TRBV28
TGTGCCAGCAGTTTACGGGGAGTCACCATATATTTT
CASSLRGVTIYF
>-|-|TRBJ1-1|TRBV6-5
TGTGCCAGCAATAACGGGATTTACACTGAAGCTTTCTTT
CASNNGIYTEAFF
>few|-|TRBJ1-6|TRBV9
TGTGCCAGCAGCTCCAACCCCGACAGCCCACCCCTCCACTTT
CASSSNPDSPPLHF